This T cell receptor (beta chain) derives from a study of cytomegalovirus exposure and HLA in healthy donors. Germline V gene sequence: CDR1 LNHDA, CDR2 SQIVND (reference sequence). The CDR3 length is 15 residues. With V trimmed by 7 bases and J by 7 bases, 10 bases remained unmatched. Primers for the PCR totalled 60 Vbeta and 13 Jbeta. Repertoires were generated with immunoSEQ multiplex PCR, while TCRdb's copy carries only in-frame clones and drops some. Here the sample spans over 100,000 clones, over 60% being singletons. The sample comprised PBMCs. The sequence derives from a female donor in good health and CMV-seropositive. The V call is TRBV19, the J call TRBJ2-1, with 10 positions matching TRBD2. The CDR3 protein is CASKASSGSINEQFF. The DNA of the CDR3 is TGTGCCAGTAAGGCTTCTAGCGGGAGTATTAATGAGCAGTTCTTC.